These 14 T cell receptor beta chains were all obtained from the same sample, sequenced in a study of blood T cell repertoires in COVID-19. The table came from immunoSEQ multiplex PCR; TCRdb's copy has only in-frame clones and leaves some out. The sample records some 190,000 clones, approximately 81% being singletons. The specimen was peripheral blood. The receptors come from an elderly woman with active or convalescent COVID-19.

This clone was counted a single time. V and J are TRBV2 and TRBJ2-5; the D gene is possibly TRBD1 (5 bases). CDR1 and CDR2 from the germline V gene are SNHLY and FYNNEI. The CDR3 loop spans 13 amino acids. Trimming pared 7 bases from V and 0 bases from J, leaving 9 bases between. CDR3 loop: CASMGRDQETQYF. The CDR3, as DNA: TGTGCCAGCATGGGCAGGGACCAAGAGACCCAGTACTTC.

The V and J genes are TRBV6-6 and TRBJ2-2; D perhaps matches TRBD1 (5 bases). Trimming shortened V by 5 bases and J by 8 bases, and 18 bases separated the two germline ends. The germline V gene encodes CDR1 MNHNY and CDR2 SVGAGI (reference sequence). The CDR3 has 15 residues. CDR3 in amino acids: CASSHLRAGKGELFF. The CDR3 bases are TGTGCCAGCAGTCATCTCAGGGCAGGAAAAGGGGAGCTGTTTTTT.

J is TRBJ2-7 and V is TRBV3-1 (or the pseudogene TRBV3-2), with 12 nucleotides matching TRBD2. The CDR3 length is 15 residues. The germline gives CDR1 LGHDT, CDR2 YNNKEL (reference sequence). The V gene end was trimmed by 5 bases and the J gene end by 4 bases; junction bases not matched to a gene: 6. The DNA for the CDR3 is TGTGCCAGCAGCAAGGGACTAGCGGGCTTTTACGAGCAGTACTTC. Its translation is CASSKGLAGFYEQYF.

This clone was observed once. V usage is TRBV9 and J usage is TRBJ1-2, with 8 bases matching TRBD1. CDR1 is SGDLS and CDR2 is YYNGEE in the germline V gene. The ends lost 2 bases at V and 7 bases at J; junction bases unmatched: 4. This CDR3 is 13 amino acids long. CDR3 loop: CASSVDRDGGYTF. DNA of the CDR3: TGTGCCAGCAGCGTGGACAGGGATGGTGGCTACACCTTC.

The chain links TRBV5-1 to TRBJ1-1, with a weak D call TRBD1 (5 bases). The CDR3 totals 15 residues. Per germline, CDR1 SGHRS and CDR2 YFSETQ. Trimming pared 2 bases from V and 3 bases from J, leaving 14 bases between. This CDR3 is CASSLNGAGDTEAFF. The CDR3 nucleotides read TGCGCCAGCAGCTTAAACGGGGCGGGGGACACTGAAGCTTTCTTT.

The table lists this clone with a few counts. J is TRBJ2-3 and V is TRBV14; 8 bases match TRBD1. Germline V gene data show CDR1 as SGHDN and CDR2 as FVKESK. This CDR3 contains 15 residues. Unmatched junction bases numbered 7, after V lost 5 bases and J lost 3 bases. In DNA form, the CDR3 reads TGTGCCAGCAGCAAACGGACAGGGATGACAGATACGCAGTATTTT. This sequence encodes CASSKRTGMTDTQYF.

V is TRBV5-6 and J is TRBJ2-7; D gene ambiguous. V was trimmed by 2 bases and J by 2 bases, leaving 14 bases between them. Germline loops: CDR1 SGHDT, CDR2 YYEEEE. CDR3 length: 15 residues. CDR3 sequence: CASSFRQDLTYEQYF. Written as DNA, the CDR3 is TGTGCCAGCAGCTTCCGGCAGGATCTTACCTACGAGCAGTACTTC.

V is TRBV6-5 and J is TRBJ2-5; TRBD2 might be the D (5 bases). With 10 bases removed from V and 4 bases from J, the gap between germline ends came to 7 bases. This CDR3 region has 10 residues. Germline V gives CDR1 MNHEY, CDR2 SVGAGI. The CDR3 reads CATGGETQYF. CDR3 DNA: TGTGCCACAGGAGGAGAGACCCAGTACTTC.

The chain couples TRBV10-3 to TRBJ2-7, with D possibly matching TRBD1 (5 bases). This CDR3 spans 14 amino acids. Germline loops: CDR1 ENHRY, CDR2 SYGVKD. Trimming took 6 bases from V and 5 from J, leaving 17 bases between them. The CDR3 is CAIRGDQGFHEQYF. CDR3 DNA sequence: TGTGCCATCAGGGGTGATCAGGGTTTCCACGAGCAGTACTTC.

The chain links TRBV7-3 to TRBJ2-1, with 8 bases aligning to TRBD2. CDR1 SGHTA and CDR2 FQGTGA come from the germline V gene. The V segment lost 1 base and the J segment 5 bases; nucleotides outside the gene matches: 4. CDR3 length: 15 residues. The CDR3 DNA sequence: TGTGCCAGCAGCTTAAGTAGCGGGGCTCACAATGAGCAGTTCTTC. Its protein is CASSLSSGAHNEQFF.

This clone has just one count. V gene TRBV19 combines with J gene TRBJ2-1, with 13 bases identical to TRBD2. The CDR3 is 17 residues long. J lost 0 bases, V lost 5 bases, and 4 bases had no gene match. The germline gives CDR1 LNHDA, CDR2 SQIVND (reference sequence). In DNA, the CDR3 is TGTGCCAGTAGTTGGACTAGCGGGAGTTACTCCTACAATGAGCAGTTCTTC. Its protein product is CASSWTSGSYSYNEQFF.

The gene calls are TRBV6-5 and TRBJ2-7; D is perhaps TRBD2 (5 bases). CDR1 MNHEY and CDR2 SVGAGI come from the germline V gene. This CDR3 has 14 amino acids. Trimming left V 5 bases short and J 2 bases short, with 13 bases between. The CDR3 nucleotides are TGTGCCAGCAGTCAATACGGGATACCCTACGAGCAGTACTTC. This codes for CASSQYGIPYEQYF.

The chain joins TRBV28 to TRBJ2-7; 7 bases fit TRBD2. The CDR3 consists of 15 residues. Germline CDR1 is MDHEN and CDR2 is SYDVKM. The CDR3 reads CAASRPKLAIYEQYF. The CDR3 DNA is TGTGCTGCCAGTCGACCGAAACTAGCGATCTACGAGCAGTACTTC.

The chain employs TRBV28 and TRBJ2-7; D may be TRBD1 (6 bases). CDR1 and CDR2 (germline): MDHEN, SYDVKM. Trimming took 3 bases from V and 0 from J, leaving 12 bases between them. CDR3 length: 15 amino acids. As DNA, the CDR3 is TGTGCCAGCAGTTTTCCAAGACAGGACTCCTACGAGCAGTACTTC. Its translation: CASSFPRQDSYEQYF. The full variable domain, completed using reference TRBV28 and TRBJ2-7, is DVKVTQSSRYLVKRTGEKVFLECVQDMDHENMFWYRQDPGLGLRLIYFSYDVKMKEKGDIPEGYSVSREKKERFSLILESASTNQTSMYLCASSFPRQDSYEQYFGPGTRLTVT.